This T cell receptor beta chain was observed in a study of blood T cell repertoires in COVID-19. At the level of the study: PBMCs, B-cell-depleted T cells, or T cells provided the cDNA or gDNA that made up the material.

Profiling relied on immunoSEQ multiplex PCR, and the TCRdb table lists in-frame clones only, not all of them. This sample has 310,000 or so clones, with around 86% found just once. V shed 5 bases, J shed 2 bases, and the junction held 5 bases outside the gene matches. The CDR3 loop spans 15 amino acids. Germline CDR1 and CDR2: SNHLY and FYNNEI. V usage is TRBV2 and J usage is TRBJ1-5; TRBD1 aligns across 8 bases. Material for sequencing was peripheral blood. The receptor comes from a man aged 45 to 65 with active or convalescent COVID-19. CDR3 DNA sequence: TGTGCCAGCAGTCCCGACAGGGGACGCAATCAGCCCCAGCATTTT. It specifies CASSPDRGRNQPQHF.